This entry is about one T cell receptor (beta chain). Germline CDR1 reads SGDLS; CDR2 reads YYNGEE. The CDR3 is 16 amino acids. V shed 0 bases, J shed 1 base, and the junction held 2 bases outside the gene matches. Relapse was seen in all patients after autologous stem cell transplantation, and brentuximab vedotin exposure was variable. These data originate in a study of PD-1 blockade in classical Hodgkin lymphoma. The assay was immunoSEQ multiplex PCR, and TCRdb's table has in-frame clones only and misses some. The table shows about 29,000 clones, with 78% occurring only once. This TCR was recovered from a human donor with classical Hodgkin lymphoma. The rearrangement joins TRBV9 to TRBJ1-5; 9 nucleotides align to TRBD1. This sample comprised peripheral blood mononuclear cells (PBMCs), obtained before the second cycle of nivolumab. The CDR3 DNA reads TGTGCCAGCAGCGTAGATGGGACAGGGAGCAATCAGCCCCAGCATTTT. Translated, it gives CASSVDGTGSNQPQHF.